These 2 T cell receptor beta chains were sequenced from one sample in a study of shared clonotypes between healthy human individuals. This table comes from immunoSEQ multiplex PCR, and its TCRdb copy is limited to in-frame clones, with some not included. The table lists 2.3 million or so clones, 93% of them singletons. The specimen was naive CD4+ T cells from PBMCs. Subset indicated: CD45RA+ positively selected. The origin of the receptors is a man aged 18 to 29 in good health. Some clones in this sample may be carry-over from other donors' samples.

The chain carries TRBV11-1 and TRBJ2-5; tentatively, D is TRBD2 (5 bases). CDR3 size: 16 residues. In germline, CDR1 is SGHAT, CDR2 FQDESV (reference sequence). V shed 5 bases and J shed 5 bases, with 21 bases lying between them. The CDR3 DNA follows: TGTGCCAGCAGCGAAAGCGGTGGCGGGCACGGGGAGACCCAGTACTTC. Encoded protein: CASSESGGGHGETQYF.

This clone occurred once. The chain has TRBV28 and TRBJ2-3; the match to TRBD1 covers 7 bases. The CDR3 extends over 17 amino acids. CDR1 is MDHEN, CDR2 SYDVKM, per germline. V lost 3 bases and J lost 1; bases outside the gene matches: 10. Here the CDR3 reads CASSLKLTGTGTDTQYF. CDR3 sequence (DNA): TGTGCCAGCAGTTTGAAATTGACCGGGACAGGCACAGATACGCAGTATTTT.